The entry below describes one T cell receptor (beta chain). This receptor's antigen is unknown. The sample holds no much larger clone one base away, and base qualities are not on file. The data are from a study of shared clonotypes between healthy human individuals (dated by TCRdb to the early 2020s). Regarding the complete study: A couple of women and a few men aged 18 to 49 years were included in the cohort. For each donor, CD4 naive and CD4 memory were each run on three plates, CD8 naive on two plates, and CD8 memory on one plate. The study deeply sequenced blood TCR repertoires of five healthy adults to estimate repertoire size and the extent of clonotype sharing between individuals. To increase sequencing depth and limit assay-specific biases, TCR repertoire library preparation and sequencing were carried out by different laboratories using diverse techniques. Between about 0.94 and 10 billion PBMCs per donor were obtained by leukapheresis. Points the paper makes about the study in general: Sampling was restricted to blood, and TCR repertoires in tissue are likely to differ from TCR repertoires in blood. Because the study included a small number of donors, the genetic and exposure-history diversity represented was limited. Based on pairwise subsampling, the degree of clonotype sharing among donors was expected to be affected by sequencing depth. Incomplete sequencing was indicated by rarefaction of sorted-subset datasets, despite the large sequencing depth. Naive subsets generally had larger estimated clonotype richness than memory subsets did. Across four donors, approximately 5% of naive CD4, roughly 3.5% of naive CD8, roughly 2.3% of memory CD4, and approximately 0.42% of memory CD8 clonotypes were shared. Compared with non-shared clonotypes, clonotypes shared by all four sorted-subset donors had higher generation probabilities.

From the cysteine through the phenylalanine, the CDR3 covers 9 amino acids. Here the CDR3 DNA is all that survives: 27 bases in frame from base 1. V loses 11 bases of germline sequence and J loses 8 bases, and the interval between the two ends is 9 bases. The donors were healthy, HIV-negative adults with no recently reported acute infections or vaccinations. All donors were Caucasian adults living in Nashville, Tennessee, USA. CD4+ T cells were enriched by magnetic negative selection, after which naive cells were positively selected on CD45RA and the negative fraction was taken as the memory subset. Blood was collected by leukapheresis, and PBMCs were isolated by Ficoll-Histopaque density gradient centrifugation and then cryopreserved in liquid nitrogen vapor phase. Analytical flow cytometry was used to check the purity and quantity of every magnetically sorted T cell population. Genomic DNA was isolated from every sorted fraction and measured by UV absorbance on a Nanodrop 2000c.

Using the deep immunoSEQ assay, TCR CDR3 regions were amplified from genomic DNA by multiplex PCR. Extracted genomic DNA from each cell subset was spread evenly across all wells of several immunoSEQ 96-well plates, with each plate serving as a replicate. Each replicate PCR for sorted subsets received 200 ng genomic DNA, equal to tens of thousands of T cell genomes. Purified libraries were quantified with a Qubit 3.0 fluorometer, sized on a Bioanalyzer 2100, and re-quantified with the KAPA Library Quantification kit. A separate single-read 150-cycle Illumina NextSeq 550 flow cell was used to sequence each immunoSEQ 96-well plate. Per the authors' processing: Because the immunoSEQ output held only junctional sequences and lacked quality scores, the filtering could not match the filtering applied to full-length reads. To assign V/J genes and CDR3, sequences were annotated using PyIR, a Python wrapper for IgBLAST v1.9, with IMGT germline references. Reads were removed for weak V/J assignments (E-value above 1e-6), missing CDR3, stop codons, out-of-frame junctions, or ambiguous translated residues. V3J clonotypes were defined as sequences sharing an identical inferred V gene, J gene, and CDR3 amino acid sequence. Percentage overlap between repertoires was computed as shared unique clonotypes divided by the size of the smaller repertoire. Three approaches were used to assess repertoire richness: RTK rarefaction, the Chao1 estimator, and Recon v2.1 estimates of unobserved clonotypes. OLGA was used to compute generation probabilities for all TCRbeta clonotypes that the gDNA method yielded from a handful of donors. TCRdb carries this immuneACCESS record with in-frame sequences only. Its versions omit some clonotypes, under half of them owing to an unresolved V gene in the studies checked, with the rest unexplained. From that table come the V and J calls and clone size; the DNA was used to work out D and trimming. The sample table contains fewer than 2.5 million clones; only one count was recorded for under 95% of them. Clones ranked in the top ten supply about 0.34% of the sample.

Input material: naive CD4+ T cells from PBMCs. Per the publication, the cell subset or site label means: CD45RA+ positively selected. The receptor was derived from a man between 18 and 29 years old in good health. Some clones in this sample may be carry-over from other donors' samples. The receptor chain draws on TRBV23-1 and TRBJ1-2; the D gene assignment is ambiguous. TRBV23-1 counts as an open reading frame of uncertain function. The DNA sequence follows: TGCGCCTTTTCTTCGGGCTACACCTTC. Protein translation: CAFSSGYTF.